This T cell receptor beta chain was sequenced for a study of T cell clonotyping in hematopoietic cell transplantation. The repertoire was sequenced with immunoSEQ multiplex PCR; TCRdb's copy has only in-frame clones and lacks some. The repertoire holds 25,000 to 35,000 clones, approximately 94% seen once, with 2% to 2.5% in the top ten. Described time point: recipient sample about 28 days before transplant, after cytoreduction. Study-wide points: Recipient TCR diversity dropped after transplant; expanded clonotypes rose from day 30 to 180. Cells were unsorted, so CD4 and CD8 contributions were not separated.

With regard to this clone: As yet, its antigen is unknown.

The germline gives CDR1 LGHNA, CDR2 YSLEER. The CDR3 covers 17 residues. V shed 0 bases and J 7 bases; nucleotides not matched to a gene: 9. This sequence joins TRBV4-3 and TRBJ1-4; TRBD1 matches 9 bases. The source of this sequence is a middle-aged man with acute myeloid leukemia. Some clones in this sample may be carry-over from other donors' samples. Specimen: peripheral blood mononuclear cells, collected before stem cell transplant. This chain's CDR3 is CASSQERFGTGFEKLFF. The CDR3 DNA reads TGCGCCAGCAGCCAAGAGCGGTTTGGGACAGGGTTTGAAAAACTGTTTTTT.